The 30 T cell receptor beta chains below come from one sample, sequenced in a study of STAT5B mutations in CD4+ large granular lymphocyte leukemia. The assay was immunoSEQ multiplex PCR, and TCRdb's table has in-frame clones only and misses some. The sample records roughly 25,000 clones, 74% being singletons. The sequenced sample was CD4+ T cells from blood buffy coats. The receptors were gathered from a human donor in good health.

This chain joins TRBV9 and TRBJ1-6, with D maybe TRBD1 (5 bases). This CDR3 comprises 12 residues. V dropped 3 bases and J dropped 11 bases, with 9 bases sitting between them. Looked up from germline, CDR1 is SGDLS and CDR2 is YYNGEE. The CDR3 DNA follows: TGTGCCAGCAGCGCCGGGACCGCACCCCTCCACTTT. Its protein is CASSAGTAPLHF.

This rearrangement joins TRBV6-5 to TRBJ1-4; TRBD1 agrees at 7 bases. Germline CDR1 MNHEY, CDR2 SVGAGI. This CDR3 has 12 amino acids. The junction had 1 base not matched to a gene; V was cut back by 5 bases and J by 7 bases. CDR3 amino acids: CASSRQGEKLFF. The CDR3 nucleotides read TGTGCCAGCAGTAGACAGGGTGAAAAACTGTTTTTT.

In its sample, this clone was seen once. The rearrangement uses TRBV6-5 and TRBJ1-3, with 7 positions matching TRBD1. V was clipped by 6 bases and J by 3 bases; unmatched bases: 5. Per the germline V gene, CDR1 is MNHEY and CDR2 is SVGAGI. The CDR3 is made up of 14 amino acids. The CDR3 loop is CASRRDRDGNTIYF. CDR3 in DNA: TGTGCCAGCAGACGCGACAGGGATGGAAACACCATATATTTT.

V and J are TRBV7-9 and TRBJ2-5; possibly TRBD2 for D (5 bases). With 5 bases removed from V and 5 bases from J, the gap between germline ends came to 21 bases. The CDR3 is 16 residues long. Germline-derived CDR1 and CDR2 are SEHNR and FQNEAQ (reference sequence). The CDR3 DNA follows: TGTGCCAGCAGCCAACGCGGAGGCAATTCGAGGGAGACCCAGTACTTC. Translation gives CASSQRGGNSRETQYF.

The genes are TRBV19 and TRBJ1-6, with TRBD1 matching over 8 bases. CDR3 length equals 17 residues. Per germline, CDR1 LNHDA and CDR2 SQIVND (reference sequence). V shed 4 bases and J 5 bases; nucleotides not matched to a gene: 10. The CDR3 spells CASSTRTGTGDNSPLHF. CDR3 in DNA: TGTGCCAGTAGTACCCGGACAGGGACGGGTGATAATTCACCCCTCCACTTT. Combining the CDR3 with reference TRBV19 and TRBJ1-6 gives the whole variable domain DGGITQSPKYLFRKEGQNVTLSCEQNLNHDAMYWYRQDPGQGLRLIYYSQIVNDFQKGDIAEGYSVSREKKESFPLTVTSAQKNPTAFYLCASSTRTGTGDNSPLHFGNGTRLTVT.

This rearrangement joins TRBV2 to TRBJ2-5, with D hard to call. Germline V gene data show CDR1 as SNHLY and CDR2 as FYNNEI. The CDR3 loop spans 14 amino acids. The V gene lost 4 bases and the J gene lost 0 bases, with 9 bases spanning the gap. This chain's CDR3 is CASSVLTYQETQYF. As DNA, the CDR3 is TGTGCCAGCAGTGTTCTGACTTACCAAGAGACCCAGTACTTC.

This rearrangement joins TRBV5-6 to TRBJ1-1, with 7 positions matching TRBD1. Germline-derived CDR1 and CDR2 are SGHDT and YYEEEE. The CDR3 is 15 amino acids. V lost 4 bases and J lost 1; bases outside the gene matches: 7. The CDR3 reads CASSHGDRKNTEAFF. In DNA form, the CDR3 reads TGTGCCAGCAGCCACGGGGACAGAAAGAACACTGAAGCTTTCTTT.

The V call is TRBV15, the J call TRBJ2-2, with TRBD2 as a possible D gene (5 bases). The CDR3 is 14 amino acids. Germline loops: CDR1 LNHNV, CDR2 YYDKDF (reference sequence). Trimming removed 4 bases at V and 0 bases at J, with 6 bases between. The DNA of the CDR3 is TGTGCCACCAGCATACTAGCGAACACCGGGGAGCTGTTTTTT. It is translated as CATSILANTGELFF.

The CDR3 coding sequence is TGTGCCAGCAGCATTCTGTCCCTCCGGGACCCCTCCTTCTACGAGCAGTACTTC. It codes for CASSILSLRDPSFYEQYF. The chain uses TRBV28 and TRBJ2-7; either TRBD1 or TRBD2 may supply D (5 bases each). The ends were cut back, 6 bases at V and 3 bases at J, with 27 bases in the middle. The CDR3 consists of 18 residues. Germline assignment: CDR1 MDHEN and CDR2 SYDVKM.

The chain has TRBV7-3 and TRBJ1-2; D remains unclear. Trimming removed 6 bases at V and 3 bases at J, with 14 bases between. Germline V gene lookup returns CDR1 SGHTA and CDR2 FQGTGA. The CDR3 contains 14 residues. CDR3 DNA: TGTGCCAGCAGTAGGGAGCCAGGCGACTATGGCTACACCTTC. Protein sequence: CASSREPGDYGYTF.

This clone has only a few counts. The gene calls are TRBV28 and TRBJ1-1; a weak D match, TRBD1 (6 bases). Per the germline V gene, CDR1 is MDHEN and CDR2 is SYDVKM. Trimming took 5 bases from V and 5 from J, leaving 15 bases between them. The CDR3 covers 14 residues. The CDR3 loop is CASSKQGVGTEAFF. In DNA form, the CDR3 reads TGTGCCAGCAGTAAACAGGGTGTGGGTACTGAAGCTTTCTTT.

This clone came up once. J is TRBJ2-3 and V is TRBV11-3; D not resolved. The CDR3 covers 13 residues. From germline, CDR1 is SGHNT and CDR2 YENEEA. The ends were cut back, 6 bases at V and 8 bases at J, with 15 bases in the middle. The CDR3 spells CASSPEPGSTQYF. The CDR3 coding sequence is TGTGCCAGCAGTCCAGAGCCCGGGTCTACGCAGTATTTT.

V is TRBV2 and J is TRBJ1-5, with unresolved D. CDR3 length equals 13 residues. Trimming pared 7 bases from V and 3 bases from J, leaving 10 bases between. Germline V gene lookup returns CDR1 SNHLY and CDR2 FYNNEI. The CDR3 is CASNQENNQPQHF. CDR3 nucleotide sequence: TGTGCCAGCAACCAGGAAAACAATCAGCCCCAGCATTTT.

The chain joins TRBV29-1 to TRBJ2-7; 10 positions match TRBD2. The CDR3 contains 18 residues. Germline V lookup: CDR1 SQVTM, CDR2 ANQGSEA. V was clipped by 7 bases and J by 4 bases; unmatched bases: 22. The CDR3 sequence: CSAALFLASGSGRYEQYF. CDR3 DNA: TGCAGCGCTGCGCTGTTTCTGGCTAGCGGGAGTGGTAGATACGAGCAGTACTTC.

This clone was detected once. The chain couples TRBV18 to TRBJ2-7; 7 bases map to TRBD1. After removal of 3 bases from V and 1 base from J, the junction contained 3 bases not matched to a gene. Per germline, CDR1 KGHSH and CDR2 LQKENI. This CDR3 spans 14 amino acids. In DNA, the CDR3 is TGTGCCAGCTCACCTTCAGGGGGATCCTACGAGCAGTACTTC. Translated, it gives CASSPSGGSYEQYF.

The chain has TRBV4-1 and TRBJ1-6; a weak D match, TRBD1 (5 bases). V was trimmed by 3 bases and J by 7 bases, leaving 19 bases between them. The CDR3 runs 17 residues. Germline values: CDR1 MGHRA, CDR2 YSYEKL. In DNA, the CDR3 is TGCGCCAGCAGCCAGGGTCGGGGCAGGGACCTGAATTCACCCCTCCACTTT. This encodes CASSQGRGRDLNSPLHF.

This clone was counted a few times. The genes are TRBV14 and TRBJ1-4, with D uncertain. The CDR3 spans 15 residues. CDR1 is SGHDN, CDR2 FVKESK, per germline. V was clipped by 4 bases and J by 3 bases, with 12 bases between them. The CDR3 nucleotides read TGTGCCAGCAGCCCCCTTGGGAGTGCTAATGAAAAACTGTTTTTT. This sequence encodes CASSPLGSANEKLFF.

The table lists this clone with a few counts. In nucleotides, the CDR3 is TGCGCCAGCAGCCAAGCCCCATACATATCTTCCCGCCGCTATAGCAATCAGCCCCAGCATTTT. Its translation: CASSQAPYISSRRYSNQPQHF. The rearrangement joins TRBV4-3 to TRBJ1-5; D gene uncertain. CDR3 size: 21 residues. Trimming shortened V by 1 base and J by 0 bases, and 25 bases separated the two germline ends. The germline CDR1 and CDR2 sequences are LGHNA and YSLEER.

The chain has TRBV6-1 and TRBJ1-6, with D perhaps TRBD1 (6 bases). This CDR3 is 14 amino acids long. V lost 8 bases to trimming and J lost 4 bases, with 12 bases between them. Germline CDR1 MNHNS, CDR2 SASEGT. CDR3 DNA sequence: TGTGCCAGCGGGGGCCAACCTTATAATTCACCCCTCCACTTT. Its protein product is CASGGQPYNSPLHF.

The chain uses TRBV7-9 and TRBJ1-2, with 9 bases that match TRBD1. V lost 5 bases to trimming and J lost 6 bases; unmatched junction nucleotides: 1. The CDR3 totals 12 residues. CDR1 SEHNR and CDR2 FQNEAQ come from the germline V gene (reference sequence). The CDR3 sequence is CASSRTGDGYTF. CDR3 bases: TGTGCCAGCAGCCGGACAGGGGATGGCTACACCTTC.

The genes are TRBV4-1 and TRBJ2-5; D is uncertain. The CDR3 runs to 15 residues. Germline V gene data show CDR1 as MGHRA and CDR2 as YSYEKL. The germline V and J ends were trimmed by 1 base and 5 bases, with 14 bases remaining between them. In DNA form, the CDR3 reads TGCGCCAGCAGCCAAGTTGGTAGGGTAGGCGAGACCCAGTACTTC. The encoded protein is CASSQVGRVGETQYF.

The chain uses TRBV28 and TRBJ2-5, with a tentative D call TRBD1 (6 bases). Germline CDR1 reads MDHEN; CDR2 reads SYDVKM. The CDR3 loop spans 14 amino acids. V lost 8 bases and J lost 4, with 17 bases in between. This chain's CDR3 is CASPGQSNSETQYF. As DNA, the CDR3 is TGTGCCAGCCCTGGACAGTCGAATTCAGAGACCCAGTACTTC.

The CDR3 coding sequence is TGTGCCAGCAGCTTAAACGGGAGATCGGAGACCCAGTACTTC. Amino acid sequence: CASSLNGRSETQYF. The chain joins TRBV7-2 to TRBJ2-5; D perhaps matches TRBD2 (6 bases). Trimming shortened V by 2 bases and J by 5 bases, and 12 bases separated the two germline ends. The CDR3 loop spans 14 amino acids. Germline CDR1 reads SGHTA; CDR2 reads FQGNSA. The full variable domain, rest sourced from reference TRBV7-2 and TRBJ2-5, is GAGVSQSPSNKVTEKGKDVELRCDPISGHTALYWYRQSLGQGLEFLIYFQGNSAPDKSGLPSDRFSAERTGGSVSTLTIQRTQQEDSAVYLCASSLNGRSETQYFGPGTRLLVL.

The chain combines TRBV9 with TRBJ2-1; 8 nucleotides align to TRBD2. V lost 1 base, J lost 2 bases, and 5 bases stayed unmatched. CDR1 is SGDLS, CDR2 YYNGEE, per germline. This CDR3 is 16 amino acids long. CDR3: CASSVTGLGTYNEQFF. CDR3 in DNA: TGTGCCAGCAGCGTAACGGGACTAGGGACCTACAATGAGCAGTTCTTC. Complete variable domain (other parts from reference TRBV9 and TRBJ2-1): DSGVTQTPKHLITATGQRVTLRCSPRSGDLSVYWYQQSLDQGLQFLIQYYNGEERAKGNILERFSAQQFPDLHSELNLSSLELGDSALYFCASSVTGLGTYNEQFFGPGTRLTVL.

The genes are TRBV30 and TRBJ2-5; 8 bases align to TRBD2. The junction had 2 bases not matched to a gene; V was cut back by 4 bases and J by 4 bases. CDR3 length equals 12 residues. Germline assignment: CDR1 GTSNPN and CDR2 SVGIG (reference sequence). The CDR3 DNA is TGTGCCTGGACCAGCGGGAGAGAGACCCAGTACTTC. It yields the protein CAWTSGRETQYF.

The chain combines TRBV6-1 with TRBJ1-5, with a weak D call TRBD1 (5 bases). CDR3 length: 14 amino acids. The V end was cut by 2 bases, the J end by 4 bases, with 9 bases between. Germline assignment: CDR1 MNHNS and CDR2 SASEGT. The CDR3 DNA is TGTGCCAGCAGTGAAATGTCAGGGAATCAGCCCCAGCATTTT. It codes for CASSEMSGNQPQHF.

The rearrangement uses TRBV6-5 and TRBJ2-3, with D possibly TRBD2 on 6 matching bases. V was cut by 5 bases and J by 15 bases, with 21 bases left in between. The CDR3 has 13 amino acids. Per germline, CDR1 MNHEY and CDR2 SVGAGI. CDR3: CASSADTSTTRYF. As DNA, the CDR3 is TGTGCCAGCAGTGCTGATACTAGCACGACGAGATATTTT.

This chain joins TRBV13 and TRBJ2-7; D might be TRBD2 (5 bases). Germline CDR1 is PRHDT and CDR2 is FYEKMQ (reference sequence). V was shortened by 6 bases and J by 6 bases, with 15 bases between the two germline ends. This CDR3 comprises 13 residues. CDR3 loop: CASSQDRGREQYF. DNA of the CDR3: TGTGCCAGCAGTCAGGACCGGGGTCGCGAGCAGTACTTC.

This chain connects TRBV28 to TRBJ2-7; maybe TRBD1 (5 bases). The CDR3 length is 13 residues. Germline V gene sequence: CDR1 MDHEN, CDR2 SYDVKM. The V and J ends lost 10 bases and 3 bases respectively, with 16 bases between them. CDR3: CATGGRGSYEQYV. The CDR3 bases are TGTGCCACCGGCGGTAGGGGAAGCTACGAGCAGTACGTC.

This clone was seen a handful of times. V usage is TRBV7-9 and J usage is TRBJ2-6; unclear D gene. The germline gives CDR1 SEHNR, CDR2 FQNEAQ (reference sequence). There are 16 residues in the CDR3. V was shortened by 3 bases and J by 3 bases, with 12 bases between the two germline ends. The CDR3: CASSFLAPLGANVLTF. In DNA form, the CDR3 reads TGTGCCAGCAGCTTTTTGGCGCCACTTGGGGCCAACGTCCTGACTTTC.